These T cell receptor beta chains were read from a single sample in a study of T cell responses to AZD1222 COVID-19 vaccine. Profiling relied on immunoSEQ multiplex PCR, and the TCRdb table lists in-frame clones only, not all of them. The sample holds under 130,000 clones, 90% seen once. The sequencing here drew on peripheral blood, taken on day 0 of AZD1222 vaccination. These TCRs come from an adult in good health. Each CDR3 is given with its conserved first and last residue. Fields, in order: D gene, J gene, V gene, clone size, CDR3 protein, CDR3 DNA. D genes are given only for firm matches. Clone size is stated in some rows and not others, as once, few, many or a class when expanded.

D gene: TRBD2
J gene: TRBJ2-1
V gene: TRBV6-2/TRBV6-3
clone size: NA
CDR3 protein: CASSYWGGSSYNEQFF
CDR3 DNA: TGTGCCAGCAGTTATTGGGGGGGAAGCTCCTACAATGAGCAGTTCTTC

D gene: NA
J gene: TRBJ2-5
V gene: TRBV7-3
clone size: NA
CDR3 protein: CASSLTAGFGETQYF
CDR3 DNA: TGTGCCAGCAGCTTAACAGCAGGGTTCGGTGAGACCCAGTACTTC

D gene: NA
J gene: TRBJ2-7
V gene: TRBV30
clone size: NA
CDR3 protein: CAWERHNYEQYF
CDR3 DNA: TGTGCCTGGGAGAGACATAACTACGAGCAGTACTTC

D gene: NA
J gene: TRBJ1-5
V gene: TRBV5-1
clone size: NA
CDR3 protein: CASSLGAGPHQPQHF
CDR3 DNA: TGCGCCAGCAGCTTGGGGGCAGGTCCTCATCAGCCCCAGCATTTT

D gene: NA
J gene: TRBJ1-1
V gene: TRBV6-5
clone size: NA
CDR3 protein: CASSSRRLNTEAFF
CDR3 DNA: TGTGCCAGCAGCTCACGACGGTTGAACACTGAAGCTTTCTTT

D gene: NA
J gene: TRBJ2-7
V gene: TRBV3-1/TRBV3-2
clone size: NA
CDR3 protein: CASSPMLANYEQYF
CDR3 DNA: TGTGCCAGCAGCCCCATGCTGGCTAACTACGAGCAGTACTTC

D gene: NA
J gene: TRBJ1-4
V gene: TRBV2
clone size: NA
CDR3 protein: CASRKGTTNEKLFF
CDR3 DNA: TGTGCCAGCAGAAAGGGTACGACTAATGAAAAACTGTTTTTT

D gene: NA
J gene: TRBJ1-1
V gene: TRBV12-5
clone size: NA
CDR3 protein: CASGINTEAFF
CDR3 DNA: TGTGCTAGTGGTATAAACACTGAAGCTTTCTTT

D gene: TRBD1
J gene: TRBJ1-5
V gene: TRBV6-5
clone size: NA
CDR3 protein: CASSSGTGSKPQHF
CDR3 DNA: TGTGCCAGCAGTTCCGGGACAGGGAGTAAGCCCCAGCATTTT

D gene: NA
J gene: TRBJ1-5
V gene: TRBV18
clone size: NA
CDR3 protein: CASSPPGRGNQPQHF
CDR3 DNA: TGTGCCAGCTCACCACCGGGTAGGGGCAATCAGCCCCAGCATTTT

D gene: NA
J gene: TRBJ2-5
V gene: TRBV30
clone size: NA
CDR3 protein: CAWKSPGRQETQYF
CDR3 DNA: TGTGCCTGGAAGTCCCCAGGTCGCCAAGAGACCCAGTACTTC

D gene: NA
J gene: TRBJ2-2
V gene: TRBV7-7
clone size: NA
CDR3 protein: CASSLLGDTGELFF
CDR3 DNA: TGTGCTAGCAGCTTATTAGGGGACACCGGGGAGCTGTTTTTT

D gene: NA
J gene: TRBJ2-3
V gene: TRBV5-6
clone size: NA
CDR3 protein: CASSPGGSASTDTQYF
CDR3 DNA: TGTGCCAGCAGCCCGGGCGGTAGCGCCAGCACAGATACGCAGTATTTT

D gene: NA
J gene: TRBJ1-5
V gene: TRBV19
clone size: once
CDR3 protein: CASSMWGASQPQHF
CDR3 DNA: TGTGCCAGTAGTATGTGGGGGGCGTCTCAGCCCCAGCATTTT

D gene: NA
J gene: TRBJ1-2
V gene: TRBV5-1
clone size: NA
CDR3 protein: CASSLGGFGYTF
CDR3 DNA: TGCGCCAGCAGCTTGGGGGGTTTTGGCTACACCTTC

D gene: NA
J gene: TRBJ1-5
V gene: TRBV7-8
clone size: NA
CDR3 protein: CASSLGRGAVQPQHF
CDR3 DNA: TGTGCCAGCAGCTTAGGGAGGGGAGCGGTTCAGCCCCAGCATTTT

D gene: NA
J gene: TRBJ1-2
V gene: TRBV28
clone size: NA
CDR3 protein: CASSLAVGGYTF
CDR3 DNA: TGTGCCAGCAGTTTAGCGGTGGGTGGCTACACCTTC

D gene: NA
J gene: TRBJ1-2
V gene: TRBV28
clone size: NA
CDR3 protein: CASSLMGEANYGYTF
CDR3 DNA: TGTGCCAGCAGTTTAATGGGGGAAGCTAACTATGGCTACACCTTC

D gene: TRBD1
J gene: TRBJ1-2
V gene: TRBV12-5
clone size: NA
CDR3 protein: CASGLRDRPYGYTF
CDR3 DNA: TGTGCTAGTGGTTTGAGGGACAGACCCTATGGCTACACCTTC

D gene: NA
J gene: TRBJ2-5
V gene: TRBV11-2
clone size: NA
CDR3 protein: CASSLVWETQYF
CDR3 DNA: TGTGCCAGCAGCTTAGTTTGGGAAACCCAGTACTTC

D gene: NA
J gene: TRBJ2-7
V gene: TRBV6-2/TRBV6-3
clone size: once
CDR3 protein: CASSSHRTGGSDEQYF
CDR3 DNA: TGTGCCAGCAGTTCCCACCGCACAGGCGGGTCAGACGAGCAGTACTTC

D gene: NA
J gene: TRBJ1-1
V gene: TRBV6-1
clone size: NA
CDR3 protein: CASSESAGYVLNGQNTEAFF
CDR3 DNA: TGTGCCAGCAGTGAATCAGCTGGATACGTTCTCAATGGACAAAACACTGAAGCTTTCTTT

D gene: NA
J gene: TRBJ2-5
V gene: TRBV6-2/TRBV6-3
clone size: NA
CDR3 protein: CASSYVGKTQYF
CDR3 DNA: TGTGCCAGCAGTTACGTAGGGAAGACCCAGTACTTC

D gene: NA
J gene: TRBJ2-7
V gene: TRBV7-2
clone size: NA
CDR3 protein: CASSLQEDGYEQYF
CDR3 DNA: TGTGCCAGCAGCTTACAGGAGGATGGCTACGAGCAGTACTTC

D gene: NA
J gene: TRBJ2-7
V gene: TRBV12-3/TRBV12-4
clone size: NA
CDR3 protein: CASSLVMGSEQYF
CDR3 DNA: TGTGCCAGCAGTTTAGTAATGGGATCCGAGCAGTACTTC

D gene: TRBD2
J gene: TRBJ2-1
V gene: TRBV5-1
clone size: NA
CDR3 protein: CASYEGLAGAYEQFF
CDR3 DNA: TGCGCCAGCTACGAGGGACTAGCGGGGGCATACGAGCAGTTCTTC

D gene: TRBD1
J gene: TRBJ1-5
V gene: TRBV9
clone size: once
CDR3 protein: CASSEGRGGGQPQHF
CDR3 DNA: TGTGCCAGCAGCGAGGGGAGAGGGGGCGGTCAGCCCCAGCATTTT

D gene: TRBD2
J gene: TRBJ2-1
V gene: TRBV16
clone size: NA
CDR3 protein: CASSRNPGLAGENEQFF
CDR3 DNA: TGTGCCAGCAGCCGTAACCCGGGACTAGCGGGGGAGAATGAGCAGTTCTTC

D gene: NA
J gene: TRBJ2-7
V gene: TRBV12-5
clone size: NA
CDR3 protein: CASGWRDGANYEQYF
CDR3 DNA: TGTGCTAGTGGTTGGCGGGACGGAGCCAACTACGAGCAGTACTTC

D gene: NA
J gene: TRBJ1-2
V gene: TRBV28
clone size: NA
CDR3 protein: CASSWAGGTAAF
CDR3 DNA: NA

D gene: TRBD1
J gene: TRBJ1-1
V gene: TRBV27
clone size: NA
CDR3 protein: CASSKNSAGGMNTEAFF
CDR3 DNA: TGTGCCAGCAGCAAGAACTCCGCAGGGGGAATGAACACTGAAGCTTTCTTT

D gene: TRBD2
J gene: TRBJ2-1
V gene: TRBV7-9
clone size: NA
CDR3 protein: CASSPGTTTGQFF
CDR3 DNA: TGTGCCAGCAGCCCCGGGACTACCACCGGGCAGTTCTTC

D gene: NA
J gene: TRBJ1-6
V gene: TRBV19
clone size: NA
CDR3 protein: CASSIGGAGNSPLHF
CDR3 DNA: TGTGCCAGTAGTATAGGGGGGGCCGGTAATTCACCCCTCCACTTT

D gene: NA
J gene: TRBJ1-2
V gene: TRBV5-4
clone size: NA
CDR3 protein: CASSFTGADYGYTF
CDR3 DNA: TGTGCCAGCAGCTTCACCGGGGCGGACTATGGCTACACCTTC

D gene: NA
J gene: TRBJ2-7
V gene: TRBV10-3
clone size: NA
CDR3 protein: CAIGEFDSSYEQYF
CDR3 DNA: TGTGCCATCGGAGAATTTGATAGCTCCTACGAGCAGTACTTC

D gene: NA
J gene: TRBJ1-3
V gene: TRBV28
clone size: NA
CDR3 protein: CASSFSGNTIYF
CDR3 DNA: TGTGCCAGCAGTTTCTCTGGAAACACCATATATTTT

D gene: TRBD2
J gene: TRBJ2-7
V gene: TRBV5-1
clone size: NA
CDR3 protein: CASSSTTSGGVHEQYF
CDR3 DNA: TGCGCCAGCAGCTCTACGACTAGCGGGGGTGTTCACGAGCAGTACTTC

D gene: TRBD1
J gene: TRBJ2-3
V gene: TRBV9
clone size: NA
CDR3 protein: CASNPGQGTDTQYF
CDR3 DNA: TGTGCCAGCAACCCCGGACAGGGCACAGATACGCAGTATTTT

D gene: NA
J gene: TRBJ2-7
V gene: TRBV4-1
clone size: NA
CDR3 protein: CASSQDKGSYEQYF
CDR3 DNA: TGCGCCAGCAGCCAAGATAAGGGTTCCTACGAGCAGTACTTC

D gene: TRBD2
J gene: TRBJ2-5
V gene: TRBV5-4
clone size: NA
CDR3 protein: CASSFPSGEETQYF
CDR3 DNA: TGTGCCAGCAGCTTCCCTAGCGGGGAAGAGACCCAGTACTTC

D gene: NA
J gene: TRBJ1-2
V gene: TRBV19
clone size: medium-sized
CDR3 protein: CASSIEGAGAGGYTF
CDR3 DNA: TGTGCCAGTAGTATAGAAGGGGCAGGGGCTGGCGGCTACACCTTC

D gene: NA
J gene: TRBJ1-5
V gene: TRBV10-3
clone size: few
CDR3 protein: CAIRSLGQPQHF
CDR3 DNA: TGTGCCATCAGGTCCCTAGGGCAGCCCCAGCATTTT

D gene: TRBD2
J gene: TRBJ2-2
V gene: TRBV4-3
clone size: few
CDR3 protein: CASSQDAGANTGELFF
CDR3 DNA: TGCGCCAGCAGCCAAGATGCGGGGGCGAACACCGGGGAGCTGTTTTTT

D gene: NA
J gene: TRBJ1-5
V gene: TRBV7-8
clone size: NA
CDR3 protein: CASSLGGGYTQPQHF
CDR3 DNA: TGTGCCAGCAGCTTAGGAGGCGGGTATACTCAGCCCCAGCATTTT

D gene: NA
J gene: TRBJ2-6
V gene: TRBV28
clone size: NA
CDR3 protein: CASSLRGPSGANVLTF
CDR3 DNA: TGTGCCAGCAGTTTAAGGGGACCCTCTGGGGCCAACGTCCTGACTTTC

D gene: NA
J gene: TRBJ1-2
V gene: TRBV19
clone size: once
CDR3 protein: CASSIEGDFYGYTF
CDR3 DNA: TGTGCCAGTAGTATAGAAGGGGATTTCTATGGCTACACCTTC

D gene: NA
J gene: TRBJ1-6
V gene: TRBV28
clone size: NA
CDR3 protein: CASSPGGGSSPLHF
CDR3 DNA: TGTGCCAGCAGCCCGGGAGGTGGAAGTTCACCCCTCCACTTT

D gene: TRBD1
J gene: TRBJ1-1
V gene: TRBV6-5
clone size: NA
CDR3 protein: CASSYRPGGVNTEAFF
CDR3 DNA: TGTGCCAGCAGTTACCGGCCAGGGGGGGTGAACACTGAAGCTTTCTTT

D gene: TRBD1
J gene: TRBJ2-7
V gene: TRBV7-2
clone size: NA
CDR3 protein: CASSLPEDRVHEQYF
CDR3 DNA: TGTGCCAGCAGCTTACCGGAGGACAGGGTCCACGAGCAGTACTTC

D gene: NA
J gene: TRBJ2-2
V gene: TRBV24-1
clone size: NA
CDR3 protein: CATSATTNTGELFF
CDR3 DNA: TGTGCCACCAGCGCGACTACGAACACCGGGGAGCTGTTTTTT

D gene: TRBD1
J gene: TRBJ2-7
V gene: TRBV28
clone size: NA
CDR3 protein: CASSLGFFGTGGVSYEQYF
CDR3 DNA: TGTGCCAGCAGTTTAGGGTTCTTCGGGACAGGGGGCGTCTCCTACGAGCAGTACTTC